These T cell receptor beta chains were read from a single sample in a study of CD8 T cells in Susac syndrome. Using its own MiXCR run on the immunoSEQ multiplex PCR reads, TCRdb lists one record per CDR3 protein. Altogether 200,000 or so distinct CDR3 sequences are present, roughly 95% being singletons, with the ten largest covering around 0.085%. The sequencing sample was made of CD4+ T cells from PBMCs. The receptors here all came from a human donor with multiple sclerosis. CDR3s leave out the opening cysteine and the closing phenylalanine or tryptophan.

cdr3_aa: ASSNQRVFGHTQY
v_call: TRBV11-2
j_call: TRBJ2-3

cdr3_aa: ASSLRPPNTEAF
v_call: TRBV5-1
j_call: TRBJ1-1

cdr3_aa: ASSPVVRDTQY
v_call: TRBV18
j_call: TRBJ2-3

cdr3_aa: ASSDPAGLWDEQF
v_call: TRBV2
j_call: TRBJ2-1

cdr3_aa: ASSRSWTSGSEQY
v_call: TRBV6-5
j_call: TRBJ2-7

cdr3_aa: ASSLNSYSPLH
v_call: TRBV7-2
j_call: TRBJ1-6

cdr3_aa: ASSQSGVGELF
v_call: TRBV3-1
j_call: TRBJ2-2

cdr3_aa: ASSDRATDTQY
v_call: TRBV2
j_call: TRBJ2-3

cdr3_aa: ASSATSARSYNEQF
v_call: TRBV9
j_call: TRBJ2-1

cdr3_aa: ASSQGMRTSASSYEQY
v_call: TRBV3-1
j_call: TRBJ2-7

cdr3_aa: ATGTSGLWDTQY
v_call: TRBV10-3
j_call: TRBJ2-3

cdr3_aa: ASSFQVWNTEAF
v_call: TRBV12-3/TRBV12-4
j_call: TRBJ1-1

cdr3_aa: SVEQSMNTEAF
v_call: TRBV29-1
j_call: TRBJ1-1

cdr3_aa: SVGQGVSTGELF
v_call: TRBV29-1
j_call: TRBJ2-2

cdr3_aa: ASSPALADNEQF
v_call: TRBV7-3
j_call: TRBJ2-1

cdr3_aa: ATSTSGGAVGELF
v_call: TRBV6-1
j_call: TRBJ2-2

cdr3_aa: SGGASALPETQY
v_call: TRBV29-1
j_call: TRBJ2-5

cdr3_aa: SVPLAGGHNEQF
v_call: TRBV29-1
j_call: TRBJ2-1

cdr3_aa: ASSPLGQGASGANVLT
v_call: TRBV4-2
j_call: TRBJ2-6

cdr3_aa: ASSLGGSTSYNEQF
v_call: TRBV7-8
j_call: TRBJ2-1

cdr3_aa: ASSAMTANYGYT
v_call: TRBV9
j_call: TRBJ1-2

cdr3_aa: ASSDGGWGGRPGSSYNEQF
v_call: TRBV2
j_call: TRBJ2-1

cdr3_aa: SAKDSGANVLT
v_call: TRBV29-1
j_call: TRBJ2-6

cdr3_aa: ASSPLEGPADTQY
v_call: TRBV3-1
j_call: TRBJ2-3

cdr3_aa: ASRPIHSGGYT
v_call: TRBV6-5
j_call: TRBJ1-2

cdr3_aa: SASIGADPDEQF
v_call: TRBV20-1
j_call: TRBJ2-1

cdr3_aa: ASSLRDRETYEQY
v_call: TRBV11-2
j_call: TRBJ2-7

cdr3_aa: ASSPLRDSYEQY
v_call: TRBV7-9
j_call: TRBJ2-7

cdr3_aa: SVIRGGTEAF
v_call: TRBV29-1
j_call: TRBJ1-1

cdr3_aa: SVGGQGYIQY
v_call: TRBV29-1
j_call: TRBJ2-4

cdr3_aa: SARELWPYNEQF
v_call: TRBV20-1
j_call: TRBJ2-1

cdr3_aa: SARFSGGGTEQF
v_call: TRBV20-1
j_call: TRBJ2-1

cdr3_aa: SVGTFYEQY
v_call: TRBV29-1
j_call: TRBJ2-7

cdr3_aa: ATSRDSYWGSYGYT
v_call: TRBV15
j_call: TRBJ1-2

cdr3_aa: ASSFQARGYT
v_call: TRBV7-9
j_call: TRBJ1-2

cdr3_aa: ASSPGQGNGQY
v_call: TRBV5-1
j_call: TRBJ2-7

cdr3_aa: ASRGDGTEAF
v_call: TRBV7-9
j_call: TRBJ1-1

cdr3_aa: SVEGKGQGNEQY
v_call: TRBV29-1
j_call: TRBJ2-7

cdr3_aa: ASSLAEGNQPQH
v_call: TRBV12-3/TRBV12-4
j_call: TRBJ1-5

cdr3_aa: SARPGQGTYEQY
v_call: TRBV20-1
j_call: TRBJ2-7

cdr3_aa: ASSVTQAITEAF
v_call: TRBV7-9
j_call: TRBJ1-1

cdr3_aa: SVGLALTEAF
v_call: TRBV29-1
j_call: TRBJ1-1

cdr3_aa: AWSRDRGEAF
v_call: TRBV30
j_call: TRBJ1-1

cdr3_aa: ASGKGQTFQETQY
v_call: TRBV7-8
j_call: TRBJ2-5

cdr3_aa: ASSYVVGTEAF
v_call: TRBV6-5
j_call: TRBJ1-1

cdr3_aa: ASSRLRGNEQY
v_call: TRBV11-1
j_call: TRBJ2-7

cdr3_aa: SVVTVVEKLF
v_call: TRBV29-1
j_call: TRBJ1-4